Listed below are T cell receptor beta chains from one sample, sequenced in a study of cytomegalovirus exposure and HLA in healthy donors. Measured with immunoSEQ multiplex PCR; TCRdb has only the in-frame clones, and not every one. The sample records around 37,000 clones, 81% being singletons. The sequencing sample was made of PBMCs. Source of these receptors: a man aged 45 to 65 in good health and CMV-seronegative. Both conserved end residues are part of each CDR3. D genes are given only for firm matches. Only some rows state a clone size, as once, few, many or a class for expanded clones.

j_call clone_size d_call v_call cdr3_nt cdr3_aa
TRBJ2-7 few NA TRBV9 TGTGCCAGCAGCGTCGGTGAGGGAATGGACGAGCAGTACTTC CASSVGEGMDEQYF
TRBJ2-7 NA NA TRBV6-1 TGTGCCAGCAGTGAAATGGGACACTCCTACGAGCAGTACTTC CASSEMGHSYEQYF
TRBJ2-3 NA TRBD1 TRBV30 TGTGCCTGGAGTCCCGACAGGGAGACGCAGTATTTT CAWSPDRETQYF
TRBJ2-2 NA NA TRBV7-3 TGTGCCAGCAGCTTAAAGGGACTTCCCACCGGGGAGCTGTTTTTT CASSLKGLPTGELFF
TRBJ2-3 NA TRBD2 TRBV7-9 TGTGCCGGCTGGGCGGGGGGGGCCACAGATACGCAGTATTTT CAGWAGGATDTQYF
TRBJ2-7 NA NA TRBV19 TGTGCCAGTAGTCCTGAGACAGGTCTCTCCTACGAGCAGTACTTC CASSPETGLSYEQYF
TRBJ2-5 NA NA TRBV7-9 TGTGCCAGCAGCTTAATGGAGAGGACCCAGTACTTC CASSLMERTQYF
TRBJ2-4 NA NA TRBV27 TGTGCCAGCAAAAATGCACTAGCCAAAAACATTCAGTACTTC CASKNALAKNIQYF
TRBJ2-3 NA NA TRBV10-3 TGTGCCACACAGGGGGGGTCCGAATCGCAGTATTTT CATQGGSESQYF
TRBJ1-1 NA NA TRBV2 TGTGCCAGCAGTGAGGGGGCCTCGACTGAAGCTTTCTTT CASSEGASTEAFF
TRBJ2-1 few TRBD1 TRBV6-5 TGTGCCAGCAGTTACGCCGGGACAGGGGACAATGAGCAGTTCTTC CASSYAGTGDNEQFF
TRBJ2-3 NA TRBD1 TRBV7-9 TGTGCCAGCAGCTTAGGGACAGGGGATACGCAGTATTTT CASSLGTGDTQYF
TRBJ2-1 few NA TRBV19 TGTGCCAGTAGTAGGGGGGTGGGGGATGAGCAGTTCTTC CASSRGVGDEQFF
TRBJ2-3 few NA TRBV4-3 TGCGCCAGCAGCCAAGGGGCGAGCACAGATACGCAGTATTTT CASSQGASTDTQYF
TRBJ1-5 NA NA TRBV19 TGTGCCAGTATCTGGGAGGCAATCCATCAGCCCCAGCATTTT CASIWEAIHQPQHF
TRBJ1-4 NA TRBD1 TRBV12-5 TGTGCTAGTGGTCCTGGGCCGGGACAGGGCGGCGAAAAACTGTTTTTT CASGPGPGQGGEKLFF
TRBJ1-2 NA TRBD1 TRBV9 TGTGCCAGCAGCGCAATGGGGACAGGCGACTATGGCTACACCTTC CASSAMGTGDYGYTF